The TCR beta chain described here comes from a study of T cell changes during pregnancy in multiple sclerosis. This CDR3 has 13 amino acids. CDR1 and CDR2 from the germline V gene are SGHTA and FQGTGA. V was trimmed by 1 base and J by 3 bases, leaving 7 bases between them. Measured with immunoSEQ multiplex PCR; TCRdb has only the in-frame clones, and not every one. The data hold some 51,000 clones, with around 94% observed a single time. This chain connects TRBV7-3 to TRBJ2-7; maybe TRBD1 (6 bases). The material sequenced was CD4+ T cells from peripheral blood mononuclear cells, taken in the second trimester of pregnancy. The TCR comes from a female donor with multiple sclerosis, enrolled in a pregnancy study. The CDR3 DNA is TGTGCCAGCAGCTTAAACAGGGACTACGAGCAGTACTTC. It specifies CASSLNRDYEQYF. Full variable domain (outside the CDR3, taken from reference TRBV7-3 and TRBJ2-7): GAGVSQTPSNKVTEKGKYVELRCDPISGHTALYWYRQSLGQGPEFLIYFQGTGAADDSGLPNDRFFAVRPEGSVSTLKIQRTERGDSAVYLCASSLNRDYEQYFGPGTRLTVT.